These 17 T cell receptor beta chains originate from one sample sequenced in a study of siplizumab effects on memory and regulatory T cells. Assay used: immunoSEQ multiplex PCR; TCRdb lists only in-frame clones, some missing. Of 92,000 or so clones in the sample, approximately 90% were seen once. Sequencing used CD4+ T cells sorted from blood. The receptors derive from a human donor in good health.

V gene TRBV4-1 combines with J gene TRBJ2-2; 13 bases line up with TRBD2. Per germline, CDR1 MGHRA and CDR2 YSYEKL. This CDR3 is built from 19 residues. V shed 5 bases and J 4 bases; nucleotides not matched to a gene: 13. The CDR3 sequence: CASSDPGLAGPLGTGELFF. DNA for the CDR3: TGCGCCAGCAGCGACCCGGGACTAGCGGGGCCGCTAGGCACCGGGGAGCTGTTTTTT.

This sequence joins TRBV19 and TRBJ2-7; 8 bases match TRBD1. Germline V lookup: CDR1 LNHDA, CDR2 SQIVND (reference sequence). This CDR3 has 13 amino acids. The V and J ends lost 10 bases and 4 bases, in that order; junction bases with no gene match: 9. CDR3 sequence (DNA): TGTGCCACCAGCAGGGGGCGAATATACGAGCAGTACTTC. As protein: CATSRGRIYEQYF.

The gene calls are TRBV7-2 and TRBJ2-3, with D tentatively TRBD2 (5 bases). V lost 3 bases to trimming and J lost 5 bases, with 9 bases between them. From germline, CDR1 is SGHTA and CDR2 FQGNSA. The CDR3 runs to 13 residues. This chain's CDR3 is CASSFIARDTQYF. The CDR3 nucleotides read TGTGCCAGCAGCTTCATAGCGAGAGATACGCAGTATTTT.

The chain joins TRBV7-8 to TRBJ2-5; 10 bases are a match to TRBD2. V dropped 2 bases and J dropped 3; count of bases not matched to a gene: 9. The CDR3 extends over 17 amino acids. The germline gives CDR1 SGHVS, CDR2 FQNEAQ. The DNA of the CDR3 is TGTGCCAGCAGCTTAAGGGCTAGCGGGAGAATAAAAGAGACCCAGTACTTC. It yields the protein CASSLRASGRIKETQYF.

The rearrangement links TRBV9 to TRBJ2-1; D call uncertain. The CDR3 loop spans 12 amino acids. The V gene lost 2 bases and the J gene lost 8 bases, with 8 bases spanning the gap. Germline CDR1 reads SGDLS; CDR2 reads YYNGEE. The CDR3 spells CASSVRKDEQFF. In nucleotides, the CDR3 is TGTGCCAGCAGCGTGCGCAAGGATGAGCAGTTCTTC.

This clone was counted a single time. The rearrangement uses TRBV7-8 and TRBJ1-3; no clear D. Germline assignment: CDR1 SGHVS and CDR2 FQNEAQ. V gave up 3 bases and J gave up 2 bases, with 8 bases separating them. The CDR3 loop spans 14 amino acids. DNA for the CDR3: TGTGCCAGCAGCTTGGTGGGTACTGGAAACACCATATATTTT. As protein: CASSLVGTGNTIYF.

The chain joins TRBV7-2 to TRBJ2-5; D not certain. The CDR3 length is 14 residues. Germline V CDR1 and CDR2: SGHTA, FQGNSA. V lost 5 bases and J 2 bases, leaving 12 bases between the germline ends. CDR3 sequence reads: CASSRPLTQETQYF. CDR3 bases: TGTGCCAGCAGCCGCCCCCTTACTCAAGAGACCCAGTACTTC.

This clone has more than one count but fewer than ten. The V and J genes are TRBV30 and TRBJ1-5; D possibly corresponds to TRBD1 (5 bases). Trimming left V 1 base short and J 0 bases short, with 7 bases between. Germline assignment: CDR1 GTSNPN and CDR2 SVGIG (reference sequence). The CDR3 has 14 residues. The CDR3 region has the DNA TGTGCCTGGAGTGGGGACGATAGCAATCAGCCCCAGCATTTT. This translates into CAWSGDDSNQPQHF.

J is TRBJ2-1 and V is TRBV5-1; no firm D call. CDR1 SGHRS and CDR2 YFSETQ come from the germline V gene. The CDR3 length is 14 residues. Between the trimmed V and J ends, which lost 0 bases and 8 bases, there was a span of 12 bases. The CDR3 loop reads CASSLAVSRDEQFF. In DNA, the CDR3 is TGCGCCAGCAGCTTGGCCGTCTCAAGGGATGAGCAGTTCTTC.

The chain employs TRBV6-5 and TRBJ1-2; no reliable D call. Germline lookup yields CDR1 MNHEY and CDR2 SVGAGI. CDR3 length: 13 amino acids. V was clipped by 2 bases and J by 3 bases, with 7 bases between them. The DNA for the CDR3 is TGTGCCAGCAGTTACAACAGATACTATGGCTACACCTTC. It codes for CASSYNRYYGYTF.

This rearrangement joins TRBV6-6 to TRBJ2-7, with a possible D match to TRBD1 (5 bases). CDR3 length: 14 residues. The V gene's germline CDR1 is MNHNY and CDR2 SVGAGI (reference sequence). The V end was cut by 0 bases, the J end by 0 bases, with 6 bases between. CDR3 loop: CASSYSQGSYEQYF. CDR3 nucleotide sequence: TGTGCCAGCAGTTACTCGCAGGGCTCCTACGAGCAGTACTTC.

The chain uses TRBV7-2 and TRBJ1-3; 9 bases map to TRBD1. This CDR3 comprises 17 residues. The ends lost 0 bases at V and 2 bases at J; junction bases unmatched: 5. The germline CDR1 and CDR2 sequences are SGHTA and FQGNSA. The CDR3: CASSLARGTGTGNTIYF. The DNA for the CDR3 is TGTGCCAGCAGCTTAGCGCGCGGGACAGGGACTGGAAACACCATATATTTT.

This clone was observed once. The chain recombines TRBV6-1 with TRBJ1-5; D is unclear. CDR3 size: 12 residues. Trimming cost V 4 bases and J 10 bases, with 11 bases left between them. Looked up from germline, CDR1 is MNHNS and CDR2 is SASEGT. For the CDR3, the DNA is TGTGCCAGCAGTGTAGGGTTGGGACCCCAGCATTTT. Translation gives CASSVGLGPQHF.

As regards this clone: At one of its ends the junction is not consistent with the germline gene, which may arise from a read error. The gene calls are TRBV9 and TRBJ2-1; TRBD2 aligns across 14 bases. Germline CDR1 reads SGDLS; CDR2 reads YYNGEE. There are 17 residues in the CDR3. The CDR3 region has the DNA TGTACCAGCAGCCTAGGGTCCCAGACTAGCGGGAGGGATGAGCAGTTCTTC. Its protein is CTSSLGSQTSGRDEQFF.

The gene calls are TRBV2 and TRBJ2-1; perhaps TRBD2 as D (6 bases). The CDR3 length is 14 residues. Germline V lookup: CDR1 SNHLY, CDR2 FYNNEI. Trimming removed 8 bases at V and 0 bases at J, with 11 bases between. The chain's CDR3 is CASSSESSYNEQFF. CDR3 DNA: TGTGCCAGCTCTAGCGAGAGCTCCTACAATGAGCAGTTCTTC.

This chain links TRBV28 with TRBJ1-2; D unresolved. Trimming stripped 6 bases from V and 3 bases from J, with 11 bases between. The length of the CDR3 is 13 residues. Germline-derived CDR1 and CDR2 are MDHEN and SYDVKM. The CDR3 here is CASSPLGDYGYTF. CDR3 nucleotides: TGTGCCAGCAGCCCCCTTGGCGACTATGGCTACACCTTC.

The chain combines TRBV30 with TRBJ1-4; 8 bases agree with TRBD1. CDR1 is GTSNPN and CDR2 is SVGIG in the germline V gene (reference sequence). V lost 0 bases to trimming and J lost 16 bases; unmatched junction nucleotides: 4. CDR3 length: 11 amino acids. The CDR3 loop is CAWSVQDRAFF. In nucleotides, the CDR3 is TGTGCCTGGAGTGTACAGGACAGGGCGTTTTTT.